The present entry profiles one T cell receptor beta chain with its context. Its specificity is unknown. The record originates from a study of T cell responses to AZD1222 COVID-19 vaccine. Study results and caveats: Repertoire collection took place solely once the T cell response had peaked. Regions 160-218 and 743-854 dominated among vaccine-associated CD4 TCRs spanning spike. Baseline antibody screening turned up just a handful of seropositive AZD1222 recipients.

This CDR3 region has 14 residues. Trimming cost V 2 bases and J 1 base, with 9 bases left between them. The germline V gene encodes CDR1 SEHNR and CDR2 FQNEAQ (reference sequence). Clones were sequenced by immunoSEQ multiplex PCR, and TCRdb holds only the in-frame ones, with some missing. In the table there are 50,000 to 65,000 clones, more than 80% of which are singletons. The material was peripheral blood, obtained 28 days after the second AZD1222 dose. The V gene is TRBV7-9, the J gene TRBJ2-7; D uncertain. This clonotype originated in an adult who received the AZD1222 COVID-19 vaccine. CDR3 nucleotides: TGTGCCAGCAGCTTATCAGGCTTTTCCTACGAGCAGTACTTC. Translated: CASSLSGFSYEQYF.